The rows below give T cell receptor beta chains drawn from one sample of a study of blood T cell repertoires in COVID-19. The data were produced by immunoSEQ multiplex PCR, yet TCRdb's version contains in-frame clones alone and is incomplete. The sample holds hundreds of thousands of clones, around 90% seen once. Sequenced: PBMCs or T cells enriched from blood (not recorded which). These receptors came from a woman aged 25 to 39 who had recovered from COVID-19. Both conserved end residues are part of each CDR3. The D gene is left open where the match is weak. A row's size may be missing; if present it is once, few, many or a size class.

V: TRBV5-5; J: TRBJ1-5; size: NA; D: NA; DNA: TGTGCCAGCAGCTTCGCGCCCTCTGAGGGTAATCAGCCCCAGCATTTT; CDR3: CASSFAPSEGNQPQHF
V: TRBV3-1/TRBV3-2; J: TRBJ1-2; size: NA; D: NA; DNA: TGTGCCAGCAGCCAAGCGGTTAACTATGGCTACACCTTC; CDR3: CASSQAVNYGYTF
V: TRBV6-5; J: TRBJ2-1; size: NA; D: NA; DNA: TGTGCCAGCAATGGGGCCGGAAGCTACAATGAGCAGTTCTTC; CDR3: CASNGAGSYNEQFF
V: TRBV29-1; J: TRBJ2-7; size: NA; D: NA; DNA: TGCAGCGTTACCCCCCCCACAGGGTCCTACGAGCAGTACTTC; CDR3: CSVTPPTGSYEQYF
V: TRBV27; J: TRBJ1-2; size: NA; D: NA; DNA: TGTGCCAGCAGTCGGACAGACGGCCACTATGGCTACACCTTC; CDR3: CASSRTDGHYGYTF
V: TRBV9; J: TRBJ1-2; size: NA; D: TRBD1; DNA: TGTGCCAGCAGCGTAAACGACCGCTCAGGGGGTGGCTACACCTTC; CDR3: CASSVNDRSGGGYTF
V: TRBV29-1; J: TRBJ2-3; size: NA; D: NA; DNA: TGCAGCGTTGCGGGATTGAGGTCGGTAGATACGCAGTATTTT; CDR3: CSVAGLRSVDTQYF
V: TRBV10-3; J: TRBJ1-5; size: NA; D: TRBD1; DNA: TGTGCCATCAGTGGAGCCGGGACAGGGCTTCAGCCCCAGCATTTT; CDR3: CAISGAGTGLQPQHF
V: TRBV27; J: TRBJ1-2; size: NA; D: NA; DNA: TGTGCCAGCACCTCAGGGCCCCACTATGGCTACACCTTC; CDR3: CASTSGPHYGYTF
V: TRBV7-6; J: TRBJ2-2; size: NA; D: TRBD1; DNA: TGTGCCAGCAGCGCAACAGGGGGCTCTGGCACCGGGGAGCTGTTTTTT; CDR3: CASSATGGSGTGELFF
V: TRBV7-3; J: TRBJ2-4; size: NA; D: TRBD1; DNA: TGTGCCAGCAGCAACAGGGGATTTGACATTCAGTACTTC; CDR3: CASSNRGFDIQYF
V: TRBV29-1; J: TRBJ1-3; size: NA; D: NA; DNA: TGCAGCGTTGAAGATGGGGTCAGGGGAGGAAACACCATATATTTT; CDR3: CSVEDGVRGGNTIYF
V: TRBV20-1; J: TRBJ2-3; size: NA; D: TRBD1; DNA: TGCAGTGCTAGTCCGACAGGGTTAGATACGCAGTATTTT; CDR3: CSASPTGLDTQYF
V: TRBV9; J: TRBJ1-2; size: few; D: NA; DNA: TGTGCCAGCAGCGTAGGGGACAAACTTAACTATGGCTACACCTTC; CDR3: CASSVGDKLNYGYTF
V: TRBV11-2; J: TRBJ2-7; size: NA; D: TRBD2; DNA: TGTGCCAGCAGCCCATTAGAGGCAGCGGGGGGGCCAAACGAGCAGTACTTC; CDR3: CASSPLEAAGGPNEQYF
V: TRBV21-1; J: TRBJ1-6; size: NA; D: NA; DNA: TGTGCCAGCAGCCCCACTAGGACAGGGTTTGAAGGGGATGGAGTCCACTTT; CDR3: CASSPTRTGFEGDGVHF
V: TRBV19; J: TRBJ1-5; size: NA; D: NA; DNA: TGTGCCAGCGCCTTTAATGCAGGGGCGGACAATCAGCCCCAGCATTTT; CDR3: CASAFNAGADNQPQHF
V: TRBV7-9; J: TRBJ2-5; size: NA; D: NA; DNA: TGTGCCAGCAGCTCATCCCCGGGTGGGGAGACCCAGTACTTC; CDR3: CASSSSPGGETQYF
V: TRBV4-1; J: TRBJ2-1; size: NA; D: TRBD2; DNA: TGCGCCAGCAGCCAAAACTTGGGACGGGAGGGCCGGAGGGAGCAGTTCTTC; CDR3: CASSQNLGREGRREQFF
V: TRBV27; J: TRBJ1-1; size: few; D: TRBD1; DNA: TGTGCCAGCAGAACAGGGGGTTTCGCTGAAGCTTTCTTT; CDR3: CASRTGGFAEAFF
V: TRBV7-2; J: TRBJ2-5; size: NA; D: TRBD1; DNA: TGTGCCAGCAGGCCCAACCGACAGGGCTCGGAGACCCAGTACTTC; CDR3: CASRPNRQGSETQYF
V: TRBV5-1; J: TRBJ2-1; size: NA; D: TRBD1; DNA: TGCGCCAGCAGCTCCGGACAGGGAGGATACAATGAGCAGTTCTTC; CDR3: CASSSGQGGYNEQFF
V: TRBV4-2; J: TRBJ2-1; size: NA; D: NA; DNA: TGTGCCAGCAGCCAAGAGGGGGCAGGCGTTTACAATGAGCAGTTCTTC; CDR3: CASSQEGAGVYNEQFF
V: TRBV6-5; J: TRBJ2-3; size: NA; D: NA; DNA: TGTGCCAGCAGGATTCAGGGTAGCACAGATACGCAGTATTTT; CDR3: CASRIQGSTDTQYF
V: TRBV6-5; J: TRBJ2-1; size: NA; D: TRBD2; DNA: TGTGCCAGCAGTCTGACTAGCGGGAGGTACAATGAGCAGTTCTTC; CDR3: CASSLTSGRYNEQFF
V: TRBV20-1; J: TRBJ2-7; size: NA; D: TRBD1; DNA: TGCAGTGCTAGTCTACAGGGGTTCTACGAGCAGTACTTC; CDR3: CSASLQGFYEQYF
V: TRBV7-9; J: TRBJ2-1; size: NA; D: NA; DNA: TGTGCCAGCAGCCCACCCCTTCCTAGCTCCTACAATGAGCAGTTCTTC; CDR3: CASSPPLPSSYNEQFF
V: TRBV27; J: TRBJ2-7; size: NA; D: NA; DNA: TGTGCCAGCAGTTTCCTAAACTCCTACGAGCAGTACTTC; CDR3: CASSFLNSYEQYF
V: TRBV28; J: TRBJ2-7; size: NA; D: TRBD2; DNA: TGTGCCAGCAGGATGGGTCCGGGACTAGCGGAATACGAGCAGTACTTC; CDR3: CASRMGPGLAEYEQYF
V: TRBV5-1; J: TRBJ1-2; size: NA; D: TRBD1; DNA: TGCGCCAGCAGCCCCACAGGGGATGGCTACACCTTC; CDR3: CASSPTGDGYTF
V: TRBV30; J: TRBJ1-2; size: once; D: TRBD1; DNA: TGTGCCTGGACTAGACAGGGGTACGACTATGGCTACACCTTC; CDR3: CAWTRQGYDYGYTF
V: TRBV19; J: TRBJ1-4; size: NA; D: TRBD1; DNA: TGTGCCAGTAGCCCGGACAGGGGAAGGGGTGAAAAACTGTTTTTT; CDR3: CASSPDRGRGEKLFF
V: TRBV28; J: TRBJ2-3; size: NA; D: NA; DNA: TGTGCCAGCAGCCCCCTGGCGCAGGGTACGCAGTATTTT; CDR3: CASSPLAQGTQYF
V: TRBV4-1; J: TRBJ2-1; size: NA; D: TRBD1; DNA: TGCGCCAGCCGCCAGGGGGACAGAACTGGGAATGAGCAGTTCTTC; CDR3: CASRQGDRTGNEQFF
V: TRBV3-1/TRBV3-2; J: TRBJ2-1; size: NA; D: TRBD2; DNA: TGTGCCAGCGTGCTAGCGGGGACCTCAAATGAGCAGTTCTTC; CDR3: CASVLAGTSNEQFF
V: TRBV5-1; J: TRBJ1-1; size: NA; D: TRBD1; DNA: TGCGCCAGCAGCTCACAGGGGGCTGGGACTGAAGCTTTCTTT; CDR3: CASSSQGAGTEAFF
V: TRBV2; J: TRBJ1-6; size: NA; D: NA; DNA: TGTGCCAGCAGTGGACACAGCTCCTATAATTCACCCCTCCACTTT; CDR3: CASSGHSSYNSPLHF
V: TRBV2; J: TRBJ2-7; size: NA; D: NA; DNA: TGTGCCAGCAATAAGGGACAAGGGGCCTACGAGCAGTACTTC; CDR3: CASNKGQGAYEQYF
V: TRBV13; J: TRBJ2-5; size: NA; D: NA; DNA: TGTGCCAGCAGCTTGGGCTACCCCACCGCCCAGTACTTC; CDR3: CASSLGYPTAQYF
V: TRBV28; J: TRBJ2-5; size: NA; D: TRBD1; DNA: TGTGCCAGCAGCAACAATGACAGGGGGCGAGAGACCCAGTACTTC; CDR3: CASSNNDRGRETQYF
V: TRBV30; J: TRBJ1-5; size: NA; D: NA; DNA: TGTGCCTGGAGAGGCGGTTACAATCAGCCCCAGCATTTT; CDR3: CAWRGGYNQPQHF
V: TRBV11-2; J: TRBJ2-1; size: NA; D: TRBD2; DNA: TGTGCCAGCAGCCTGGGACTAGCGGGAGCAAGCTCCTACAATGAGCAGTTCTTC; CDR3: CASSLGLAGASSYNEQFF
V: TRBV24-1; J: TRBJ2-1; size: NA; D: NA; DNA: TGTGCCACCAGTAATGTCGGACTCCACAATGAGCAGTTCTTC; CDR3: CATSNVGLHNEQFF
V: TRBV6-1; J: TRBJ1-4; size: NA; D: NA; DNA: TGTGCCAGCAGTGAATACTGGGGAGAAGTCACTGCAACTAATGAAAAACTGTTTTTT; CDR3: CASSEYWGEVTATNEKLFF
V: TRBV27; J: TRBJ1-2; size: NA; D: NA; DNA: TGTGCCAGCAGTTTGTCCTACAGCACCTATGGCTACACCTTC; CDR3: CASSLSYSTYGYTF